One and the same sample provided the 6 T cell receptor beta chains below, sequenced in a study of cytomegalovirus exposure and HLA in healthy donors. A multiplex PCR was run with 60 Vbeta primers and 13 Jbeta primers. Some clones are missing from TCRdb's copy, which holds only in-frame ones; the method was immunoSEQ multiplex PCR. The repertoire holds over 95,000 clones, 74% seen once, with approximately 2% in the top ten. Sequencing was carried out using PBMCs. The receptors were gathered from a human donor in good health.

CDR3 nucleotide sequence: TGTGCCAGTAGTATGGAGGGGATCAAGGGGAGCAATCAGCCCCAGCATTTT. Amino acid sequence: CASSMEGIKGSNQPQHF. The chain links TRBV19 to TRBJ1-5; the D gene is possibly TRBD1 (5 bases). There are 17 residues in the CDR3. Germline CDR1 and CDR2: LNHDA and SQIVND (reference sequence). With 3 bases removed from V and 1 base from J, the gap between germline ends came to 16 bases.

CDR3 DNA sequence: TGTGCCAGCGGAGGAGCGGGATGGACCGATACGCAGTATTTT. Its protein is CASGGAGWTDTQYF. The rearrangement uses TRBV6-1 and TRBJ2-3; 7 bases agree with TRBD2. Looked up from germline, CDR1 is MNHNS and CDR2 is SASEGT. Unmatched junction bases numbered 11, after V lost 8 bases and J lost 6 bases. The CDR3 runs 14 residues.

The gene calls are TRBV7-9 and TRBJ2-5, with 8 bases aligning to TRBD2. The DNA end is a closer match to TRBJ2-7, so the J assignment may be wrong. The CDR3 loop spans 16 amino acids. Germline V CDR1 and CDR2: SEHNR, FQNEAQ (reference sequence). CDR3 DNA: TGTGCCAGCAGCTTAGCTAGTGCGGGAGGCTCCTACGAGCAGTACTTC. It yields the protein CASSLASAGGSYEQYF.

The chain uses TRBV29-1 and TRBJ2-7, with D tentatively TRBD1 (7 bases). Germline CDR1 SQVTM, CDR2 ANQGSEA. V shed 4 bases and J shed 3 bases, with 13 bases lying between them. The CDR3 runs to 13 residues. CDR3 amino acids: CSVGQGDFYEQYF. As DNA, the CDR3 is TGCAGCGTTGGGCAGGGGGACTTCTACGAGCAGTACTTC.

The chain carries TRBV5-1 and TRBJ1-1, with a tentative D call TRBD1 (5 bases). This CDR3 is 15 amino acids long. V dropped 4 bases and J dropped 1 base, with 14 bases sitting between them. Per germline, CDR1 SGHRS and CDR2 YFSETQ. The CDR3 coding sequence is TGCGCCAGCAGCAACCCGGACACCCAGAACACTGAAGCTTTCTTT. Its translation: CASSNPDTQNTEAFF.

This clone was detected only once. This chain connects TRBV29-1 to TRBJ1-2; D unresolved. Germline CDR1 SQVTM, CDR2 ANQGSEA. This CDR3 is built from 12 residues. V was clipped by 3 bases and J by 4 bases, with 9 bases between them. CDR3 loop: CSVDSGLYGYTF. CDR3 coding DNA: TGCAGCGTTGACTCAGGTCTCTATGGCTACACCTTC.